The clone carrying this TCR beta chain has ten or more counts. What was amplified from RNA transcripts were TCR beta CDR3 regions. The TCR CDR3 was amplified in a first-round RT-PCR using the HTBI primer set. TCRdb analysed the multiplex PCR reads with MiXCR anew, one entry per CDR3 protein. The repertoire holds 340,000 or so distinct CDR3 sequences, roughly 17% seen once, with 33% in the top ten. The entry originates in a study of T cells in Graves' hyperthyroidism and ophthalmopathy. Used for diagnoses were clinical symptoms, serum thyroxine and TRAb, thyroid ultrasound and orbital computed tomography. Per the germline V gene, CDR1 is SQVTM and CDR2 is ANQGSEA. V shed 4 bases and J shed 2 bases, with 6 bases lying between them. This CDR3 spans 11 amino acids.

What was sequenced was blood. The clonotype originates from a man aged 30 to 39 with Graves' hyperthyroidism. This chain connects TRBV29-1 to TRBJ2-7, with D unclear. The CDR3 region is CSVGAAYEQYF. In DNA, the CDR3 is TGCAGCGTTGGGGCAGCCTACGAGCAGTACTTC.